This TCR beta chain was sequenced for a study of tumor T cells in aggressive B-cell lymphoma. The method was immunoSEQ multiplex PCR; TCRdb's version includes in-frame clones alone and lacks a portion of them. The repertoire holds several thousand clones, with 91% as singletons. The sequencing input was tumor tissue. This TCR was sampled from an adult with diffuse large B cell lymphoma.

For the CDR3, the DNA is TGTGCCAGCAGCCCCCGGGTATCAGGGTTCCAAGAGACCCAGTACTTC. Translated: CASSPRVSGFQETQYF. The rearrangement joins TRBV11-2 to TRBJ2-5; tentative D call: TRBD1 (5 bases). The CDR3 loop spans 16 amino acids. The V end lost 5 bases, the J end lost 1 base, and 17 bases lay between the germline ends. Germline V lookup: CDR1 SGHAT, CDR2 FQNNGV.